Below, 14 T cell receptor beta chains from the same sample are listed, as sequenced in a study of cytomegalovirus exposure and HLA in healthy donors. Produced via immunoSEQ multiplex PCR; TCRdb's table is partial and in-frame only. This sample has 260,000 or so clones, with about 83% found just once. Sequenced sample: PBMCs. Every receptor here comes from a man between 18 and 29 years old in good health and CMV-seronegative.

This clone was observed a few times. CDR3 amino acids: CAWAGQGDQPQHF. The CDR3 nucleotides read TGTGCCTGGGCGGGACAGGGTGATCAGCCCCAGCATTTT. The V call is TRBV30, the J call TRBJ1-5, with 9 bases that match TRBD1. The CDR3 has 13 residues. In germline, CDR1 is GTSNPN, CDR2 SVGIG (reference sequence). V lost 5 bases and J lost 5; bases outside the gene matches: 4.

The rearrangement links TRBV27 to TRBJ2-1, with 9 bases aligning to TRBD2. CDR1 is MNHEY and CDR2 is SMNVEV in the germline V gene (reference sequence). The J segment lost 2 bases and the V segment lost 3 bases, leaving 2 bases of the junction unmatched. CDR3 size: 15 residues. The CDR3 nucleotides read TGTGCCAGCAGTTTTTTAGCGGGAGCCTACAATGAGCAGTTCTTC. This gives the protein CASSFLAGAYNEQFF.

The chain uses TRBV27 and TRBJ2-2; TRBD2 might be the D (7 bases). The CDR3 is 16 amino acids. Trimming left V 5 bases short and J 1 base short, with 14 bases between. In germline, CDR1 is MNHEY, CDR2 SMNVEV (reference sequence). The chain's CDR3 is CASSPWRGGNTGELFF. The CDR3 nucleotides read TGTGCCAGCAGTCCCTGGAGGGGGGGGAACACCGGGGAGCTGTTTTTT.

The chain recombines TRBV28 with TRBJ1-2; D unresolved. The CDR3 has 13 amino acids. The V gene's germline CDR1 is MDHEN and CDR2 SYDVKM. V lost 7 bases and J 4 bases, leaving 13 bases between the germline ends. The CDR3 DNA follows: TGTGCCAGCACCTTCGGAGGTGGCTATGGCTACACCTTC. Its protein is CASTFGGGYGYTF.

The rearrangement joins TRBV11-2 to TRBJ1-2; the D is unclear. The germline V gene encodes CDR1 SGHAT and CDR2 FQNNGV. The CDR3 is 15 residues long. Between the trimmed V and J ends, which lost 3 bases and 2 bases, there was a span of 13 bases. CDR3 coding DNA: TGTGCCAGCAGCTTTTCAGTGAACGTCAACTATGGCTACACCTTC. Translated: CASSFSVNVNYGYTF.

This clone was detected only once. The chain couples TRBV7-9 to TRBJ1-2, with 7 nucleotides matching TRBD1. After removal of 0 bases from V and 8 bases from J, the junction contained 9 bases not matched to a gene. Germline V gene data show CDR1 as SEHNR and CDR2 as FQNEAQ (reference sequence). The CDR3 totals 15 residues. DNA for the CDR3: TGTGCCAGCAGCTTAGCAGGGGGCGACCGAGGAGGCTACACCTTC. Protein product: CASSLAGGDRGGYTF.

This clone was detected once. CDR3 residues: CATSRGLLTFF. The CDR3 DNA reads TGTGCCACCTCCAGGGGGCTTTTGACTTTCTTT. The chain links TRBV27 to TRBJ1-1; 8 bases line up with TRBD1. Trimming removed 10 bases from V and 12 bases from J; junction bases left unmatched: 10. There are 11 residues in the CDR3. Germline CDR1 reads MNHEY; CDR2 reads SMNVEV (reference sequence).

V and J are TRBV2 and TRBJ2-6, with D possibly matching TRBD1 (6 bases). Germline values: CDR1 SNHLY, CDR2 FYNNEI. The CDR3 contains 16 residues. Trimming stripped 5 bases from V and 0 bases from J, with 11 bases between. The CDR3, as DNA: TGTGCCAGCAGTCTTGACAGGATCTCTGGGGCCAACGTCCTGACTTTC. It translates to CASSLDRISGANVLTF.

In this sample, this clone turned up once. The chain couples TRBV29-1 to TRBJ2-7; maybe TRBD2 (6 bases). The CDR3 spans 13 residues. The germline V and J ends were trimmed by 5 bases and 3 bases, with 14 bases remaining between them. Germline V gives CDR1 SQVTM, CDR2 ANQGSEA. The CDR3 is CSVRGGEHYEQYF. CDR3 DNA: TGCAGCGTTCGGGGAGGAGAGCACTACGAGCAGTACTTC.

V gene TRBV4-1 combines with J gene TRBJ2-1; the D gene is possibly TRBD1 (6 bases). V was shortened by 2 bases and J by 0 bases, with 20 bases between the two germline ends. Germline V gene data show CDR1 as MGHRA and CDR2 as YSYEKL. The CDR3 is 19 amino acids. This CDR3 reads CASSQPSIRTESSYNEQFF. The CDR3 nucleotides read TGCGCCAGCAGCCAACCCTCTATTCGGACAGAAAGCTCCTACAATGAGCAGTTCTTC.

The chain employs TRBV18 and TRBJ2-7, with TRBD1 matching over 7 bases. CDR1 KGHSH and CDR2 LQKENI come from the germline V gene. The CDR3 covers 15 residues. J lost 0 bases, V lost 3 bases, and 5 bases had no gene match. CDR3 amino acids: CASSPTGVSSYEQYF. In nucleotides, the CDR3 is TGTGCCAGCTCACCCACAGGGGTCAGCTCCTACGAGCAGTACTTC. The full variable domain, in which reference TRBV18 and TRBJ2-7 provide the parts outside the CDR3, is NAGVMQNPRHLVRRRGQEARLRCSPMKGHSHVYWYRQLPEEGLKFMVYLQKENIIDESGMPKERFSAEFPKEGPSILRIQQVVRGDSAAYFCASSPTGVSSYEQYFGPGTRLTVT.

This sequence joins TRBV5-6 and TRBJ1-3; D not certain. Trimming left V 0 bases short and J 2 bases short, with 9 bases between. This CDR3 contains 15 residues. The germline gives CDR1 SGHDT, CDR2 YYEEEE. In DNA form, the CDR3 reads TGTGCCAGCAGCTTGGTAGCGGCAGCTGGAAACACCATATATTTT. Its protein product is CASSLVAAAGNTIYF.

This clone was found a few times. The chain has TRBV2 and TRBJ1-5; 8 bases are a match to TRBD1. V shed 2 bases and J 4 bases; nucleotides not matched to a gene: 1. Germline loops: CDR1 SNHLY, CDR2 FYNNEI. CDR3 length: 14 amino acids. The CDR3 coding sequence is TGTGCCAGCAGTGAACAGGGGGCTAATCAGCCCCAGCATTTT. As protein: CASSEQGANQPQHF. The full variable domain, completed using reference TRBV2 and TRBJ1-5, is EPEVTQTPSHQVTQMGQEVILRCVPISNHLYFYWYRQILGQKVEFLVSFYNNEISEKSEIFDDQFSVERPDGSNFTLKIRSTKLEDSAMYFCASSEQGANQPQHFGDGTRLSIL.

This chain links TRBV11-3 with TRBJ2-3; TRBD1 aligns across 8 bases. Trimming took 1 base from V and 6 from J; bases not matched to a gene: 6. Germline CDR1 is SGHNT and CDR2 is YENEEA. CDR3 size: 15 residues. The CDR3 nucleotides are TGTGCCAGCAGCTTAGGGCAGGGGGCGCGGGATACGCAGTATTTT. Translating it yields CASSLGQGARDTQYF.